Following are 21 T cell receptor beta chains from one sample sequenced in a study of blood T cell repertoires in COVID-19. Sequencing used immunoSEQ multiplex PCR; TCRdb keeps in-frame clones, though not all of them. Of over 250,000 clones listed, nearly 90% are singletons. The material sequenced was PBMCs or T cells enriched from blood (not recorded which). These receptors were taken from a woman aged 55 to 70 who had recovered from COVID-19.

V usage is TRBV19 and J usage is TRBJ1-6; TRBD1 aligns across 7 bases. The V segment lost 6 bases and the J segment 11 bases; nucleotides outside the gene matches: 10. The germline V gene encodes CDR1 LNHDA and CDR2 SQIVND (reference sequence). This CDR3 contains 14 residues. This CDR3 reads CASRRQGMWTPLHF. DNA of the CDR3: TGTGCCAGTAGGCGACAGGGTATGTGGACACCCCTCCACTTT. Full variable domain (outside the CDR3, taken from reference TRBV19 and TRBJ1-6): DGGITQSPKYLFRKEGQNVTLSCEQNLNHDAMYWYRQDPGQGLRLIYYSQIVNDFQKGDIAEGYSVSREKKESFPLTVTSAQKNPTAFYLCASRRQGMWTPLHFGNGTRLTVT.

The genes are TRBV5-5 and TRBJ2-7; the D is unclear. The CDR3 is made up of 14 amino acids. Per the germline V gene, CDR1 is SGHKS and CDR2 is YYEKEE (reference sequence). The germline V and J ends were trimmed by 4 bases and 4 bases, with 15 bases remaining between them. This chain's CDR3 is CASSPKGPRYEQYF. In DNA, the CDR3 is TGTGCCAGCAGCCCCAAAGGCCCGCGGTACGAGCAGTACTTC.

This chain links TRBV12-3 or TRBV12-4 with TRBJ1-1; 7 bases are shared with TRBD1. This CDR3 is built from 12 residues. V was pared by 4 bases and J by 8 bases, with 4 bases of the junction left unmatched. The CDR3 bases are TGTGCCAGCAGTTGGGGGACAGACGAAGCTTTCTTT. Amino acids: CASSWGTDEAFF.

The chain joins TRBV5-1 to TRBJ1-1; tentative D call: TRBD1 (6 bases). V was shortened by 2 bases and J by 3 bases, with 11 bases between the two germline ends. Germline CDR1 reads SGHRS; CDR2 reads YFSETQ. The CDR3 is 14 amino acids. The CDR3 loop reads CASSFQGPDTEAFF. For the CDR3, the DNA is TGCGCCAGCAGCTTTCAGGGGCCGGACACTGAAGCTTTCTTT.

V usage is TRBV5-1 and J usage is TRBJ2-1; the D is unclear. Trimming took off 2 bases at V and 4 bases at J, with 7 bases between the two ends. Germline V lookup: CDR1 SGHRS, CDR2 YFSETQ. CDR3 size: 13 residues. CDR3 sequence reads: CASSFPQYNEQFF. CDR3 nucleotide sequence: TGCGCCAGCAGCTTCCCCCAATACAATGAGCAGTTCTTC.

This clone was counted only a few times. This sequence joins TRBV7-8 and TRBJ2-7; tentatively, D is TRBD1 (5 bases). CDR3 size: 14 residues. Trimming stripped 4 bases from V and 2 bases from J, with 12 bases between. The germline V gene encodes CDR1 SGHVS and CDR2 FQNEAQ. This CDR3 reads CASSSRSGTYEQYF. CDR3 nucleotide sequence: TGTGCCAGCAGCTCCCGTTCAGGGACCTACGAGCAGTACTTC.

This clone showed up just a few times. The gene calls are TRBV5-5 and TRBJ2-5, with TRBD2 matching over 11 bases. The CDR3 sequence is 15 residues long. Unmatched junction bases numbered 8, after V lost 5 bases and J lost 5 bases. CDR1 is SGHKS and CDR2 is YYEKEE in the germline V gene (reference sequence). CDR3 DNA sequence: TGTGCCAGCAGTCTAACTAGCGGGGGTGGGGAGACCCAGTACTTC. This translates into CASSLTSGGGETQYF. The full variable domain, in which reference TRBV5-5 and TRBJ2-5 provide the parts outside the CDR3, is DAGVTQSPTHLIKTRGQQVTLRCSPISGHKSVSWYQQVLGQGPQFIFQYYEKEERGRGNFPDRFSARQFPNYSSELNVNALLLGDSALYLCASSLTSGGGETQYFGPGTRLLVL.

This clone was detected only once. The chain employs TRBV7-8 and TRBJ2-1, with 7 bases that match TRBD1. Germline assignment: CDR1 SGHVS and CDR2 FQNEAQ. This CDR3 has 17 residues. Trimming at V came to 4 bases and at J to 2 bases, leaving 11 bases not matched to a gene. CDR3 protein: CASSYIEGTVPYNEQFF. CDR3 DNA sequence: TGTGCCAGCAGCTATATCGAGGGGACAGTCCCCTACAATGAGCAGTTCTTC.

The chain links TRBV7-9 to TRBJ1-3; D call uncertain. Between the trimmed V and J ends, which lost 5 bases and 0 bases, there was a span of 11 bases. This CDR3 is 15 amino acids long. Germline assignment: CDR1 SEHNR and CDR2 FQNEAQ (reference sequence). CDR3 DNA sequence: TGTGCCAGCAGCGCCGAGGGCTCCTCTGGAAACACCATATATTTT. Its protein is CASSAEGSSGNTIYF.

CDR3 region: CASGPTRTGRTGELFF. CDR3 in DNA: TGTGCCAGCGGCCCCACCCGAACAGGTCGTACCGGGGAGCTGTTTTTT. V gene TRBV5-4 combines with J gene TRBJ2-2; maybe TRBD1 (5 bases). V lost 7 bases and J 5 bases, leaving 21 bases between the germline ends. The V gene's germline CDR1 is SGHNT and CDR2 YYREEE (reference sequence). The CDR3 runs to 16 residues.

The chain combines TRBV11-3 with TRBJ2-7, with 9 bases fitting TRBD1. Germline values: CDR1 SGHNT, CDR2 YENEEA. With V trimmed by 0 bases and J by 4 bases, 7 bases remained unmatched. This CDR3 contains 16 residues. CDR3: CASSLDSGTGRYEQYF. DNA of the CDR3: TGTGCCAGCAGCTTAGATTCCGGGACAGGGAGGTACGAGCAGTACTTC.

The chain uses TRBV6-1 and TRBJ1-1, with unresolved D. Germline V gives CDR1 MNHNS, CDR2 SASEGT. Trimming left V 3 bases short and J 4 bases short, with 15 bases between. This CDR3 is built from 15 residues. The CDR3 here is CASSEVRGWGTEAFF. Written as DNA, the CDR3 is TGTGCCAGCAGTGAGGTCCGGGGATGGGGCACTGAAGCTTTCTTT.

A single count supports this clone. The chain joins TRBV28 to TRBJ1-4; D might be TRBD1 (6 bases). The V and J ends lost 5 bases and 8 bases respectively, with 12 bases between them. Germline lookup yields CDR1 MDHEN and CDR2 SYDVKM. This CDR3 has 13 residues. CDR3 sequence: CASSGRGGEKLFF. For the CDR3, the DNA is TGTGCCAGCAGTGGACGGGGGGGCGAAAAACTGTTTTTT.

J is TRBJ1-6 and V is TRBV25-1; no clear D gene. Trimming left V 3 bases short and J 8 bases short, with 11 bases between. Germline V lookup: CDR1 MGHDK, CDR2 SYGVNS. The CDR3 length is 14 residues. CDR3: CASSERGRHSPLHF. In nucleotides, the CDR3 is TGTGCCAGCAGTGAGAGAGGGAGGCATTCACCCCTCCACTTT. The entire variable domain, with the rest obtained from reference TRBV25-1 and TRBJ1-6, is as follows: EADIYQTPRYLVIGTGKKITLECSQTMGHDKMYWYQQDPGMELHLIHYSYGVNSTEKGDLSSESTVSRIRTEHFPLTLESARPSHTSQYLCASSERGRHSPLHFGNGTRLTVT.

Here the CDR3 reads CASSSPFRSGNTIYF. The CDR3 region has the DNA TGTGCCAGCAGCTCCCCTTTCCGGAGTGGAAACACCATATATTTT. V gene TRBV7-9 combines with J gene TRBJ1-3; D not certain. V lost 4 bases and J 3 bases, leaving 13 bases between the germline ends. Germline loops: CDR1 SEHNR, CDR2 FQNEAQ (reference sequence). The CDR3 runs to 15 residues.

On this clone itself: Its ends do not fully match the called genes, so a read error is possible. This chain joins TRBV28 and TRBJ2-5; TRBD2 might be the D (5 bases). The germline V gene has CDR1 MDHEN and CDR2 SYDVKM. The CDR3 is 17 residues long. The CDR3 sequence is CASSSVRGSRRAETQYF. CDR3 nucleotide sequence: TGTGCCAGCAGCTCTGTTCGGGGTTCGCGTCGCGCGGAGACCCAATACTTC.

The chain is built from TRBV27 and TRBJ1-5; D may be TRBD1 (6 bases). Germline-derived CDR1 and CDR2 are MNHEY and SMNVEV (reference sequence). V was pared by 2 bases and J by 1 base, with 9 bases between. The CDR3 is 15 residues long. CDR3 protein: CASSLTGTSNQPQHF. The CDR3 DNA follows: TGTGCCAGCAGTTTAACAGGGACGAGCAATCAGCCCCAGCATTTT.

The chain is built from TRBV6-2 or TRBV6-3 and TRBJ2-2, with TRBD1 identical over 8 bases. This CDR3 is built from 14 residues. J lost 5 bases, V lost 2 bases, and 1 base had no gene match. CDR1 is MNHEY and CDR2 is SVGEGT in the germline V gene. This CDR3 reads CASSYRTGTGELFF. CDR3 in DNA: TGTGCCAGCAGTTACCGGACAGGGACCGGGGAGCTGTTTTTT.

The chain joins TRBV27 to TRBJ1-1; TRBD1 is a possible D gene (5 bases). The CDR3 runs to 11 residues. Germline V gene lookup returns CDR1 MNHEY and CDR2 SMNVEV (reference sequence). V lost 6 bases to trimming and J lost 7 bases, with 9 bases between them. For the CDR3, the DNA is TGTGCCAGCAGACTGGGGGGTGAAGCTTTCTTT. Its protein product is CASRLGGEAFF.

DNA of the CDR3: TGCGCCAGCAGCTTGTGGGGGCAGGGTAATGAAAAACTGTTTTTT. Translating it yields CASSLWGQGNEKLFF. The chain employs TRBV5-1 and TRBJ1-4; TRBD1 might be the D (6 bases). The CDR3 covers 15 residues. CDR1 and CDR2 from the germline V gene are SGHRS and YFSETQ. V was clipped by 1 base and J by 4 bases, with 11 bases between them.

In DNA, the CDR3 is TGTGCCTGGAAAGACTGGCCGAACCAAGAGACCCAGTACTTC. Translating gives CAWKDWPNQETQYF. V and J are TRBV30 and TRBJ2-5; no clear D. CDR3 size: 14 residues. Trimming pared 4 bases from V and 0 bases from J, leaving 12 bases between. The germline gives CDR1 GTSNPN, CDR2 SVGIG (reference sequence).